The 25 T cell receptor beta chains reported below all come from one sample, sequenced in a study of blood T cell repertoires in COVID-19. The data were produced by immunoSEQ multiplex PCR, yet TCRdb's version contains in-frame clones alone and is incomplete. The data contain about 70,000 clones, 79% of them singletons. Sequenced input: peripheral blood. These receptors all come from a woman aged 60 to 75 with acute or convalescent COVID-19.

The CDR3 loop is CASSVGGLTNEKLFF. CDR3 coding DNA: TGTGCCAGCAGCGTAGGAGGGTTAACTAATGAAAAACTGTTTTTT. This rearrangement joins TRBV9 to TRBJ1-4; D is uncertain. The germline gives CDR1 SGDLS, CDR2 YYNGEE. CDR3 size: 15 residues. V was cut by 0 bases and J by 1 base, with 7 bases left in between.

J is TRBJ1-1 and V is TRBV5-6, with D unclear. The V end was cut by 0 bases, the J end by 3 bases, with 18 bases between. The germline V gene has CDR1 SGHDT and CDR2 YYEEEE. CDR3 length equals 17 residues. The CDR3: CASSLADIHSEDTEAFF. Here the CDR3 DNA reads TGTGCCAGCAGCTTGGCTGACATTCACTCGGAGGACACTGAAGCTTTCTTT. The whole variable domain, filled in from reference TRBV5-6 and TRBJ1-1, reads DAGVTQSPTHLIKTRGQQVTLRCSPKSGHDTVSWYQQALGQGPQFIFQYYEEEERQRGNFPDRFSGHQFPNYSSELNVNALLLGDSALYLCASSLADIHSEDTEAFFGQGTRLTVV.

The rearrangement links TRBV5-4 to TRBJ1-2; D perhaps matches TRBD1 (5 bases). The V gene's germline CDR1 is SGHNT and CDR2 YYREEE (reference sequence). This CDR3 spans 14 amino acids. V lost 6 bases to trimming and J lost 1 base, with 13 bases between them. This chain's CDR3 is CASTLDRFNYGYTF. For the CDR3, the DNA is TGTGCCAGCACCCTAGACAGATTTAACTATGGCTACACCTTC.

The V and J genes are TRBV28 and TRBJ1-5, with unresolved D. From germline, CDR1 is MDHEN and CDR2 SYDVKM. Trimming stripped 1 base from V and 12 bases from J, with 10 bases between. The CDR3 covers 12 residues. CDR3 protein: CASSLFPQDQHF. In DNA, the CDR3 is TGTGCCAGCAGTTTATTCCCCCAGGACCAGCATTTT.

The chain couples TRBV6-1 to TRBJ2-3; 9 bases are a match to TRBD2. Germline CDR1 is MNHNS and CDR2 is SASEGT. The CDR3 sequence is 15 residues long. V was clipped by 3 bases and J by 1 base; unmatched bases: 2. CDR3 region: CASSDAGGRTDTQYF. As DNA, the CDR3 is TGTGCCAGCAGTGATGCGGGGGGGCGCACAGATACGCAGTATTTT.

The chain joins TRBV29-1 to TRBJ2-1, with TRBD1 matching over 7 bases. Germline V lookup: CDR1 SQVTM, CDR2 ANQGSEA. This CDR3 spans 13 amino acids. V shed 3 bases, J shed 9 bases, and the junction held 8 bases outside the gene matches. The CDR3 loop reads CSVDEGAVGEQFF. The CDR3 nucleotides read TGCAGCGTTGACGAGGGGGCGGTGGGTGAGCAGTTCTTC.

A few counts support this clone. The chain uses TRBV19 and TRBJ1-4; 10 positions match TRBD1. Germline CDR1 and CDR2: LNHDA and SQIVND (reference sequence). Trimming took 5 bases from V and 7 from J; bases not matched to a gene: 7. The CDR3 totals 15 residues. DNA for the CDR3: TGTGCCAGTAGTCCCAGGACAGGGGGAGGTGAAAAACTGTTTTTT. This sequence encodes CASSPRTGGGEKLFF. Looking up the rest from reference TRBV19 and TRBJ1-4 gives the full variable domain: DGGITQSPKYLFRKEGQNVTLSCEQNLNHDAMYWYRQDPGQGLRLIYYSQIVNDFQKGDIAEGYSVSREKKESFPLTVTSAQKNPTAFYLCASSPRTGGGEKLFFGSGTQLSVL.

V gene TRBV18 combines with J gene TRBJ2-5; the D gene is possibly TRBD2 (5 bases). Per germline, CDR1 KGHSH and CDR2 LQKENI. Trimming took off 6 bases at V and 0 bases at J, with 8 bases between the two ends. CDR3 length: 13 amino acids. For the CDR3, the DNA is TGTGCCAGCTCCAGAGGGTACCAAGAGACCCAGTACTTC. As protein: CASSRGYQETQYF. Full variable domain (rest looked up from reference TRBV18 and TRBJ2-5): NAGVMQNPRHLVRRRGQEARLRCSPMKGHSHVYWYRQLPEEGLKFMVYLQKENIIDESGMPKERFSAEFPKEGPSILRIQQVVRGDSAAYFCASSRGYQETQYFGPGTRLLVL.

CDR3 bases: TGTGCCAGCAGCCTCGATAAGGTCCAGGGGGCTGAAGCTTTCTTT. It translates to CASSLDKVQGAEAFF. This rearrangement joins TRBV4-2 to TRBJ1-1, with TRBD1 matching 7 bases. The CDR3 runs to 15 residues. V lost 4 bases, J lost 6 bases, and 11 bases stayed unmatched. Germline-derived CDR1 and CDR2 are LGHNA and YNFKEQ.

The chain combines TRBV5-1 with TRBJ2-1; D is possibly TRBD1 (5 bases). CDR3 length: 14 amino acids. With 4 bases removed from V and 7 bases from J, the gap between germline ends came to 15 bases. The germline V gene encodes CDR1 SGHRS and CDR2 YFSETQ. The CDR3 coding sequence is TGCGCCAGCAGCCCAGGACATGGGGTTAATGAGCAGTTCTTC. The encoded protein is CASSPGHGVNEQFF.

V and J are TRBV19 and TRBJ1-1; the match to TRBD1 covers 8 bases. The trim removed 3 bases at V and 6 bases at J, leaving 15 bases unmatched. This CDR3 has 17 amino acids. Germline V gene data show CDR1 as LNHDA and CDR2 as SQIVND (reference sequence). As DNA, the CDR3 is TGTGCCAGTAGTATTTTCGGTCAGGGGGCCGTGGGCGCTGAAGCTTTCTTT. This translates into CASSIFGQGAVGAEAFF.

The chain carries TRBV10-3 and TRBJ1-1; 11 bases line up with TRBD1. Germline lookup yields CDR1 ENHRY and CDR2 SYGVKD. The CDR3 extends over 15 amino acids. V dropped 6 bases and J dropped 4; count of bases not matched to a gene: 7. The CDR3 nucleotides read TGTGCCATCAGAGGCCCCGGACAGGGGGCCACTGAAGCTTTCTTT. It specifies CAIRGPGQGATEAFF.

V and J are TRBV6-5 and TRBJ2-1; D gene ambiguous. Germline V CDR1 and CDR2: MNHEY, SVGAGI. Between the trimmed V and J ends, which lost 7 bases and 0 bases, there was a span of 4 bases. CDR3 length equals 12 residues. This chain's CDR3 is CASTSSYNEQFF. In DNA, the CDR3 is TGTGCCAGCACCTCCTCCTACAATGAGCAGTTCTTC.

V gene TRBV6-2 or TRBV6-3 combines with J gene TRBJ2-5; 12 nucleotides align to TRBD1. Germline V gene data show CDR1 as MNHEY and CDR2 as SVGEGT. V shed 2 bases, J shed 5 bases, and the junction held 9 bases outside the gene matches. The CDR3 spans 17 residues. The CDR3 region is CASSYGGQGAIVETQYF. For the CDR3, the DNA is TGTGCCAGCAGTTACGGGGGACAGGGGGCCATCGTGGAGACCCAGTACTTC.

The chain couples TRBV27 to TRBJ2-5, with no clear D. V was clipped by 10 bases and J by 0 bases, with 18 bases between them. The germline gives CDR1 MNHEY, CDR2 SMNVEV (reference sequence). This CDR3 has 15 amino acids. CDR3 protein: CATSPASLYQETQYF. DNA of the CDR3: TGTGCCACTTCCCCCGCCAGTCTCTACCAAGAGACCCAGTACTTC.

Only one count was recorded for this clone. The rearrangement links TRBV5-6 to TRBJ1-4, with 10 bases matching TRBD1. Germline CDR1 reads SGHDT; CDR2 reads YYEEEE. V was pared by 4 bases and J by 2 bases, with 2 bases of the junction left unmatched. The CDR3 spans 15 residues. CDR3 DNA: TGTGCCAGCAGCACGACAGGGGGCACTAATGAAAAACTGTTTTTT. Its protein product is CASSTTGGTNEKLFF. Together with reference TRBV5-6 and TRBJ1-4, the CDR3 gives the full variable domain: DAGVTQSPTHLIKTRGQQVTLRCSPKSGHDTVSWYQQALGQGPQFIFQYYEEEERQRGNFPDRFSGHQFPNYSSELNVNALLLGDSALYLCASSTTGGTNEKLFFGSGTQLSVL.

This clone was seen once. This sequence joins TRBV30 and TRBJ2-1; TRBD2 matches 12 bases. The CDR3 runs to 15 residues. The V gene end was trimmed by 2 bases and the J gene end by 8 bases; junction bases not matched to a gene: 7. CDR1 is GTSNPN and CDR2 is SVGIG in the germline V gene (reference sequence). CDR3 region: CAWSNGLAGSDEQFF. The CDR3 DNA is TGTGCCTGGAGTAACGGACTAGCGGGGAGCGATGAGCAGTTCTTC.

The chain is built from TRBV12-3 or TRBV12-4 and TRBJ1-2; D might be TRBD1 (6 bases). The CDR3 has 12 amino acids. With 4 bases removed from V and 8 bases from J, the gap between germline ends came to 11 bases. In DNA form, the CDR3 reads TGTGCCAGCAGTTACTACAGGGTCGGCTACACCTTC. Translation: CASSYYRVGYTF.

The gene calls are TRBV4-2 and TRBJ1-4; the match to TRBD1 covers 9 bases. The CDR3 consists of 14 residues. The germline gives CDR1 LGHNA, CDR2 YNFKEQ. Trimming removed 4 bases from V and 6 bases from J; junction bases left unmatched: 3. The DNA of the CDR3 is TGTGCCAGCAGCCCGAGACAGGGGGATGAAAAACTGTTTTTT. Translated, it gives CASSPRQGDEKLFF.

The chain has TRBV28 and TRBJ1-2; 7 bases match TRBD1. Germline CDR1 MDHEN, CDR2 SYDVKM. J lost 8 bases, V lost 3 bases, and 6 bases had no gene match. The CDR3 runs to 13 residues. The CDR3 DNA reads as TGTGCCAGCAGTTTGGGTACAGGGGTAGGCTACACCTTC. This translates into CASSLGTGVGYTF.

The chain recombines TRBV19 with TRBJ1-6; possibly TRBD1 for D (6 bases). V was clipped by 10 bases and J by 10 bases, with 17 bases between them. In germline, CDR1 is LNHDA, CDR2 SQIVND (reference sequence). This CDR3 comprises 13 residues. The CDR3 loop is CATLRGEGSPLHF. For the CDR3, the DNA is TGTGCCACACTCAGGGGTGAAGGATCACCCCTCCACTTT. The whole variable domain, remainder taken from reference TRBV19 and TRBJ1-6, is DGGITQSPKYLFRKEGQNVTLSCEQNLNHDAMYWYRQDPGQGLRLIYYSQIVNDFQKGDIAEGYSVSREKKESFPLTVTSAQKNPTAFYLCATLRGEGSPLHFGNGTRLTVT.

V and J are TRBV30 and TRBJ1-5; D gene unclear. Germline V CDR1 and CDR2: GTSNPN, SVGIG (reference sequence). Between the trimmed V and J ends, which lost 1 base and 3 bases, there was a span of 13 bases. The CDR3 spans 15 residues. The CDR3 sequence is CAWSEERRNNQPQHF. Written as DNA, the CDR3 is TGTGCCTGGAGTGAAGAAAGGAGGAACAATCAGCCCCAGCATTTT.

J is TRBJ1-5 and V is TRBV28; 8 positions agree with TRBD1. The length of the CDR3 is 15 residues. J lost 0 bases, V lost 3 bases, and 1 base had no gene match. From germline, CDR1 is MDHEN and CDR2 SYDVKM. The CDR3 DNA sequence: TGTGCCAGCAGTTTGGGACAGGTTAGCAATCAGCCCCAGCATTTT. Its translation: CASSLGQVSNQPQHF. Together with reference TRBV28 and TRBJ1-5, the CDR3 gives the full variable domain: DVKVTQSSRYLVKRTGEKVFLECVQDMDHENMFWYRQDPGLGLRLIYFSYDVKMKEKGDIPEGYSVSREKKERFSLILESASTNQTSMYLCASSLGQVSNQPQHFGDGTRLSIL.

This clone was recorded once. The chain links TRBV6-5 to TRBJ2-3; 8 bases are shared with TRBD1. The V and J ends lost 9 bases and 8 bases, in that order; junction bases with no gene match: 13. This CDR3 contains 14 residues. CDR1 and CDR2 (germline): MNHEY, SVGAGI. The CDR3 DNA follows: TGTGCCAGTAGGCGAGACAGGGGTTCGGGTACGCAGTATTTT. Its translation is CASRRDRGSGTQYF.

The rearrangement uses TRBV5-8 and TRBJ2-3, with 7 bases identical to TRBD1. Germline CDR1 and CDR2: SGHTS and YDEGEE. The CDR3 consists of 15 residues. V lost 2 bases, J lost 0 bases, and 3 bases stayed unmatched. The DNA of the CDR3 is TGTGCCAGCAGCTTAGGGACAGCTAGCACAGATACGCAGTATTTT. Amino acids: CASSLGTASTDTQYF. The full variable domain, its missing parts supplied by reference TRBV5-8 and TRBJ2-3, is EAGVTQSPTHLIKTRGQQATLRCSPISGHTSVYWYQQALGLGLQFLLWYDEGEERNRGNFPPRFSGRQFPNYSSELNVNALELEDSALYLCASSLGTASTDTQYFGPGTRLTVL.